The clone carrying this T cell receptor (beta chain) was detected ten times or more. Its antigen is as yet unknown. This entry belongs to a study of response to subunit inactivated influenza vaccine. Study conclusions and caveats: Researchers suggested that each seasonal influenza vaccination recruits few new T cells.

Germline lookup yields CDR1 LGHNA and CDR2 YSLEER. This CDR3 has 14 amino acids. Trimming took 1 base from V and 8 from J; bases not matched to a gene: 5. TCRdb used MiXCR to reprocess the RT-PCR reads, holding one entry per CDR3 protein. The sample contains about 520,000 distinct CDR3 sequences, about 25% of which appear only once. V gene TRBV4-3 combines with J gene TRBJ1-1; 9 bases are a match to TRBD1. The receptor's source is a man between 50 and 59 years old who received an inactivated influenza vaccine. Source: CD4+ T cells sorted from PBMCs, taken more than 4 days after vaccination. The CDR3 sequence: CASSQGFGTGEAFF. The CDR3, as DNA: TGCGCCAGCAGCCAAGGGTTCGGGACAGGGGAAGCTTTCTTT.